This passage covers 9 T cell receptor beta chains from one sample sequenced in a study of cytomegalovirus exposure and HLA in healthy donors (dated by TCRdb to the late 2010s). The library was generated by the immunoSEQ multiplex PCR assay. For the multiplex PCR, a mixture combining 60 forward primers for TCR Vbeta segments and 13 reverse primers for TCR Jbeta segments was used. Drawn from immuneACCESS, this table holds only the in-frame rearrangements with V and J called that TCRdb kept. Clones are partly lost; checked studies trace under half to an unresolved V gene and leave the rest unexplained. For this sample there are some 180,000 clones; about 82% appear just once. 1.5% to 2% of the sample rests with the top ten. The source material was PBMCs. The receptors come from a young man in good health and CMV-seronegative.

A few counts support this clone. CDR3 residues: CASTSGGHQETQYF. The CDR3 nucleotides are TGTGCCAGTACGAGCGGGGGGCACCAAGAGACCCAGTACTTC. The rearrangement links TRBV19 to TRBJ2-5, with 9 bases lining up with TRBD2. The CDR3 sequence is 14 residues long. Germline CDR1 is LNHDA and CDR2 is SQIVND (reference sequence). V lost 7 bases to trimming and J lost 0 bases; unmatched junction nucleotides: 3. Full variable domain (rest looked up from reference TRBV19 and TRBJ2-5): DGGITQSPKYLFRKEGQNVTLSCEQNLNHDAMYWYRQDPGQGLRLIYYSQIVNDFQKGDIAEGYSVSREKKESFPLTVTSAQKNPTAFYLCASTSGGHQETQYFGPGTRLLVL.

This sequence joins TRBV6-5 and TRBJ1-5; 7 bases are shared with TRBD1. Per germline, CDR1 MNHEY and CDR2 SVGAGI. Unmatched junction bases numbered 3, after V lost 2 bases and J lost 5 bases. This CDR3 region has 14 residues. The CDR3 DNA is TGTGCCAGCAGTTACACCAGGGGGGATCAGCCCCAGCATTTT. This gives the protein CASSYTRGDQPQHF.

V usage is TRBV10-3 and J usage is TRBJ2-1, with D perhaps TRBD2 (6 bases). CDR1 is ENHRY and CDR2 is SYGVKD in the germline V gene. This CDR3 region has 14 residues. With 3 bases removed from V and 9 bases from J, the gap between germline ends came to 15 bases. CDR3 residues: CAISEDPVGGEQFF. The CDR3 nucleotides are TGTGCCATCAGTGAAGACCCTGTCGGGGGTGAGCAGTTCTTC.

The sample holds a few counts of this clone. The chain carries TRBV10-1 and TRBJ2-7; 7 nucleotides line up with TRBD2. Germline assignment: CDR1 WNHNN and CDR2 SYGVQD (reference sequence). With V trimmed by 0 bases and J by 3 bases, 2 bases remained unmatched. CDR3 size: 14 residues. CDR3 in DNA: TGCGCCAGCAGTGAGTCTGCGGGGGTCTACGAGCAGTACTTC. Translated, it gives CASSESAGVYEQYF.

This rearrangement joins TRBV19 to TRBJ1-6, with a tentative D call TRBD1 (6 bases). The CDR3 loop spans 14 amino acids. CDR1 and CDR2 from the germline V gene are LNHDA and SQIVND (reference sequence). Trimming took 5 bases from V and 10 from J, leaving 15 bases between them. As DNA, the CDR3 is TGTGCCAGTAGTTCCCGGACAGATGCCTCACCCCTCCACTTT. As protein: CASSSRTDASPLHF.

This clone was recorded only once. This rearrangement joins TRBV6-5 to TRBJ2-7; TRBD1 agrees at 8 bases. CDR1 is MNHEY, CDR2 SVGAGI, per germline. CDR3 length equals 13 residues. Trimming removed 6 bases from V and 1 base from J; junction bases left unmatched: 2. The CDR3 region is CASRGQVSYEQYF. Here the CDR3 DNA reads TGTGCCAGCAGGGGACAGGTTTCCTACGAGCAGTACTTC.

The chain joins TRBV10-3 to TRBJ1-6; TRBD1 might be the D (6 bases). The CDR3 is 15 amino acids. V lost 6 bases and J 2 bases, leaving 11 bases between the germline ends. CDR1 is ENHRY and CDR2 is SYGVKD in the germline V gene. The CDR3 reads CAIRSGDAYNSPLHF. CDR3 DNA: TGTGCCATCAGATCAGGGGACGCCTATAATTCACCCCTCCACTTT.

This sequence joins TRBV19 and TRBJ2-3; D might be TRBD2 (5 bases). V shed 6 bases and J shed 0 bases, with 7 bases lying between them. Looked up from germline, CDR1 is LNHDA and CDR2 is SQIVND (reference sequence). The CDR3 is 13 residues long. CDR3 DNA sequence: TGTGCCAGTAGACCGGGAAGCACAGATACGCAGTATTTT. Translation gives CASRPGSTDTQYF.

This chain uses TRBV7-8 with TRBJ2-7; TRBD1 agrees at 9 bases. The germline V gene encodes CDR1 SGHVS and CDR2 FQNEAQ. The CDR3 consists of 14 residues. The junction had 9 bases not matched to a gene; V was cut back by 6 bases and J by 6 bases. The CDR3: CASSLSGTGTEQYF. The DNA for the CDR3 is TGTGCCAGCAGTTTATCCGGGACAGGGACCGAGCAGTACTTC.